The present T cell receptor (beta chain) was sequenced within a study of blood T cell repertoires in COVID-19. TCRdb's copy holds only in-frame clones and misses some; the assay was immunoSEQ multiplex PCR. The table lists about 180,000 clones, roughly 80% of them singletons. There are 15 residues in the CDR3. Per germline, CDR1 MNHEY and CDR2 SVGAGI. V gave up 1 base and J gave up 8 bases; unmatched junction bases: 8. The chain joins TRBV6-5 to TRBJ1-2, with 9 bases aligning to TRBD1. Sequencing was carried out using peripheral blood. The receptor was isolated from a human donor in a cohort sampled during active COVID-19. CDR3: CASSYFGTGRGGYTF. The CDR3 DNA reads TGTGCCAGCAGTTACTTTGGGACAGGGAGAGGCGGCTACACCTTC.